This passage covers 25 T cell receptor beta chains from one sample sequenced in a study of T-cell memory formation after mild COVID-19. One entry per CDR3 protein results from TCRdb running MiXCR on the 5' RACE reads. The repertoire holds fewer than 650,000 distinct CDR3 sequences, with roughly 17% as singletons. Sequencing used PBMCs or a T cell subset sorted from them (not recorded which). Receptor source: an adult woman who had mild COVID-19 (a few samples of this study predate the infection). Cell type and time point are not known.

This clonotype has only a few counts. The chain combines TRBV6-2 or TRBV6-3 with TRBJ2-7, with 7 bases fitting TRBD2. CDR3 size: 15 residues. In germline, CDR1 is MNHEY, CDR2 SVGEGT. After removal of 6 bases from V and 2 bases from J, the junction contained 10 bases not matched to a gene. Written as DNA, the CDR3 is TGTGCCAGCAGCGACTCAGCGGGATCTACCTACGAGCAGTACTTC. Amino acids: CASSDSAGSTYEQYF.

V and J are TRBV27 and TRBJ1-1; no reliable D call. The CDR3 totals 14 residues. V was pared by 5 bases and J by 2 bases, with 12 bases between. Germline V gives CDR1 MNHEY, CDR2 SMNVEV (reference sequence). CDR3 in amino acids: CASSKGWVNTEAFF. CDR3 in DNA: TGTGCCAGCAGTAAAGGATGGGTTAACACTGAAGCTTTCTTT.

This clonotype was seen only a few times. This chain uses TRBV20-1 with TRBJ2-5; TRBD2 matches at 11 bases. This CDR3 has 15 amino acids. Unmatched junction bases numbered 4, after V lost 4 bases and J lost 0 bases. CDR1 is DFQATT and CDR2 is SNEGSKA in the germline V gene (reference sequence). The CDR3 spells CSAKGLAGYQETQYF. The CDR3 coding sequence is TGCAGTGCTAAAGGACTAGCGGGTTACCAAGAGACCCAGTACTTC.

The sample holds a few counts of this clonotype. The chain is built from TRBV24-1 and TRBJ2-6; the D is unclear. V lost 5 bases and J lost 2, with 15 bases in between. This CDR3 is built from 17 residues. Germline-derived CDR1 and CDR2 are KGHDR and SFDVKD. The CDR3 reads CATSARADLPGANVLTF. The CDR3 nucleotides read TGTGCCACCAGTGCAAGGGCGGATCTGCCTGGGGCCAACGTCCTGACTTTC.

This clonotype was picked up a small number of times. The rearrangement joins TRBV24-1 to TRBJ1-2; D unresolved. The CDR3 contains 12 residues. The germline V gene has CDR1 KGHDR and CDR2 SFDVKD. Trimming shortened V by 7 bases and J by 1 base, and 6 bases separated the two germline ends. The CDR3, as DNA: TGTGCCACCAGCGACATTAACTATGGCTACACCTTC. It translates to CATSDINYGYTF.

The chain links TRBV30 to TRBJ1-6, with TRBD1 as a possible D gene (5 bases). This CDR3 region has 11 residues. Deletions cut 3 bases from V and 10 bases from J, with 7 bases between. CDR1 and CDR2 from the germline V gene are GTSNPN and SVGIG (reference sequence). The CDR3 DNA sequence: TGTGCCTGGAGCCGGGGCTCACCCCTCCACTTT. It codes for CAWSRGSPLHF.

The rearrangement uses TRBV11-3 and TRBJ2-2, with TRBD2 matching 7 bases. The CDR3 covers 16 residues. Per the germline V gene, CDR1 is SGHNT and CDR2 is YENEEA. Germline trimming cut 5 bases from V and 5 bases from J; bases unmatched to any gene: 11. The CDR3 bases are TGTGCCAGCAGCCCGGTGGCTAGCGGTGGGACCGGGGAGCTGTTTTTT. Residues: CASSPVASGGTGELFF.

J is TRBJ2-1 and V is TRBV27, with a weak D call TRBD1 (6 bases). CDR3 size: 16 residues. Germline CDR1 MNHEY, CDR2 SMNVEV (reference sequence). Deletions cut 3 bases from V and 11 bases from J, with 23 bases between. The CDR3 DNA follows: TGTGCCAGCAGTTTTAACTCCAGGGGAGCCCACTCTCAGCAGTTCTTC. Residues: CASSFNSRGAHSQQFF.

The rearrangement joins TRBV20-1 to TRBJ2-7; D unclear. Trimming shortened V by 3 bases and J by 1 base, and 10 bases separated the two germline ends. Per germline, CDR1 DFQATT and CDR2 SNEGSKA (reference sequence). There are 13 residues in the CDR3. CDR3 sequence: CSASGTGSYEQYF. For the CDR3, the DNA is TGCAGTGCTAGCGGCACTGGGTCCTACGAGCAGTACTTC.

This clonotype was picked up many times. The rearrangement links TRBV20-1 to TRBJ2-7; TRBD1 might be the D (5 bases). Germline V gene lookup returns CDR1 DFQATT and CDR2 SNEGSKA (reference sequence). The CDR3 is 11 residues long. Trimming shortened V by 6 bases and J by 5 bases, and 11 bases separated the two germline ends. Here the CDR3 reads CSAGRAHEQYF. DNA of the CDR3: TGCAGTGCGGGCAGGGCTCACGAGCAGTACTTC.

The gene calls are TRBV27 and TRBJ2-1; 11 bases match TRBD2. The germline CDR1 and CDR2 sequences are MNHEY and SMNVEV (reference sequence). With 7 bases clipped from V and 7 bases from J, the junction kept 21 bases outside the gene matches. The CDR3 extends over 19 amino acids. CDR3 amino acids: CASNPAGASGGFGGNEQFF. The CDR3, as DNA: TGTGCCAGCAACCCGGCGGGGGCTAGCGGGGGGTTCGGAGGAAATGAGCAGTTCTTC.

This clonotype was seen a handful of times. CDR3 amino acids: CAWRNGAGLRNSYEQYF. The CDR3 nucleotides are TGTGCCTGGAGAAACGGGGCCGGGCTTAGAAACTCCTACGAGCAGTACTTC. V usage is TRBV30 and J usage is TRBJ2-7; D possibly matches TRBD1 or TRBD2 (5 bases each). Germline loops: CDR1 GTSNPN, CDR2 SVGIG (reference sequence). This CDR3 comprises 17 residues. V lost 3 bases and J 0 bases, leaving 21 bases between the germline ends.

The chain couples TRBV2 to TRBJ1-5, with 10 bases identical to TRBD1. Germline trimming cut 6 bases from V and 5 bases from J; bases unmatched to any gene: 4. Germline V gene data show CDR1 as SNHLY and CDR2 as FYNNEI. The CDR3 contains 14 residues. CDR3 sequence reads: CASSRDRGHQPQHF. The DNA for the CDR3 is TGTGCCAGCAGCAGGGACAGGGGACATCAGCCCCAGCATTTT.

The rearrangement uses TRBV5-4 and TRBJ2-5; D gene unclear. Germline V gives CDR1 SGHNT, CDR2 YYREEE (reference sequence). The CDR3 is made up of 14 amino acids. Trimming stripped 3 bases from V and 5 bases from J, with 14 bases between. In nucleotides, the CDR3 is TGTGCCAGCAGCTCCACAGAGACTCGGGAGACCCAGTACTTC. Residues: CASSSTETRETQYF.

The chain has TRBV6-6 and TRBJ2-3; 9 nucleotides align to TRBD1. This CDR3 has 13 residues. The germline V gene encodes CDR1 MNHNY and CDR2 SVGAGI (reference sequence). The V and J ends lost 0 bases and 10 bases, in that order; junction bases with no gene match: 2. CDR3 DNA sequence: TGTGCCAGCAGTTACTCGGGACAGGGTGCGCAGTATTTT. Translating it yields CASSYSGQGAQYF.

Worth noting for this clonotype: This may be a read error, as it is one base from a much larger clone. The gene calls are TRBV7-9 and TRBJ1-1; 7 nucleotides align to TRBD1. The V and J ends lost 1 base and 4 bases, in that order; junction bases with no gene match: 3. Germline V gives CDR1 SEHNR, CDR2 FQNEAQ (reference sequence). The CDR3 has 14 amino acids. CDR3 loop: CASSLVQGITEAFF. The CDR3 DNA follows: TGTGCCAGCAGCTTAGTACAGGGGATCACTGAAGCTTTCTTT.

The sample holds a few counts of this clonotype. The chain employs TRBV20-1 and TRBJ2-1, with 7 positions matching TRBD2. V shed 0 bases and J 3 bases; nucleotides not matched to a gene: 5. Germline V gene lookup returns CDR1 DFQATT and CDR2 SNEGSKA (reference sequence). The CDR3 totals 15 residues. CDR3 loop: CSAREGGSDYNEQFF. In DNA form, the CDR3 reads TGCAGTGCTAGAGAGGGCGGGAGTGACTACAATGAGCAGTTCTTC.

This clonotype was detected a few times. The chain joins TRBV5-1 to TRBJ2-3; D possibly corresponds to TRBD2 (7 bases). This CDR3 is 18 amino acids long. In germline, CDR1 is SGHRS, CDR2 YFSETQ. With 4 bases removed from V and 1 base from J, the gap between germline ends came to 22 bases. The CDR3 loop is CASSPTPPGGSGTDTQYF. CDR3 in DNA: TGCGCCAGCAGCCCAACCCCTCCGGGGGGCTCGGGCACAGATACGCAGTATTTT.

The chain carries TRBV27 and TRBJ1-2; tentative D call: TRBD1 (6 bases). Germline values: CDR1 MNHEY, CDR2 SMNVEV (reference sequence). The V end lost 4 bases, the J end lost 3 bases, and 12 bases lay between the germline ends. This CDR3 comprises 14 residues. CDR3 sequence: CASSSTGLDYGYTF. The CDR3 DNA sequence: TGTGCCAGCAGTTCTACAGGGCTCGACTATGGCTACACCTTC.

This chain links TRBV7-6 with TRBJ2-7; D may be TRBD1 (6 bases). The CDR3 runs 14 residues. Trimming shortened V by 4 bases and J by 4 bases, and 14 bases separated the two germline ends. In germline, CDR1 is SGHVS, CDR2 FNYEAQ. The CDR3 spells CASSSETQGYEQYF. CDR3 in DNA: TGTGCCAGCAGCTCAGAGACACAGGGTTACGAGCAGTACTTC.

This sequence joins TRBV29-1 and TRBJ1-2; D remains unclear. With 4 bases removed from V and 4 bases from J, the gap between germline ends came to 10 bases. CDR1 and CDR2 from the germline V gene are SQVTM and ANQGSEA. The CDR3 is 12 amino acids. CDR3 sequence: CSVGRQSYGYTF. The CDR3 DNA reads as TGCAGCGTTGGGAGACAAAGCTATGGCTACACCTTC.

The chain couples TRBV7-9 to TRBJ2-3, with 10 bases matching TRBD1. Germline values: CDR1 SEHNR, CDR2 FQNEAQ (reference sequence). This CDR3 has 16 amino acids. The J segment lost 3 bases and the V segment lost 1 base, leaving 4 bases of the junction unmatched. CDR3 sequence reads: CASSLVGQGGTDTQYF. The CDR3 nucleotides read TGTGCCAGCAGCTTAGTTGGACAGGGGGGAACAGATACGCAGTATTTT.

The chain links TRBV3-1 to TRBJ2-5, with D perhaps matching TRBD2 (6 bases). The CDR3 covers 13 residues. Looked up from germline, CDR1 is LGHDT and CDR2 is YNNKEL (reference sequence). V shed 5 bases and J shed 3 bases, with 10 bases lying between them. Here the CDR3 DNA reads TGTGCCAGCAGCGGGACTCGCAAAGAGACCCAGTACTTC. It specifies CASSGTRKETQYF.

There are many counts of this clonotype. The chain joins TRBV3-1 to TRBJ1-2; D is undetermined. Trimming removed 1 base at V and 4 bases at J, with 13 bases between. Germline V gene data show CDR1 as LGHDT and CDR2 as YNNKEL (reference sequence). The CDR3 runs to 15 residues. The CDR3 sequence: CASSQGGLSSYGYTF. DNA for the CDR3: TGTGCCAGCAGCCAAGGTGGTTTATCGAGCTATGGCTACACCTTC.

V gene TRBV29-1 combines with J gene TRBJ2-1; D gene unclear. CDR1 is SQVTM and CDR2 is ANQGSEA in the germline V gene. V was cut by 1 base and J by 0 bases, with 10 bases left in between. This CDR3 contains 15 residues. CDR3 nucleotide sequence: TGCAGCGTTGAAGGGCAGGCTAGCTCCTACAATGAGCAGTTCTTC. It specifies CSVEGQASSYNEQFF.